This T cell receptor (beta chain) was captured in a study of T cell responses to AZD1222 COVID-19 vaccine. The wider study: Combined were second doses at about 4 or about 12 weeks.

This CDR3 is 14 amino acids long. The germline gives CDR1 SNHLY, CDR2 FYNNEI. Trimming left V 8 bases short and J 0 bases short, with 10 bases between. Comment on this clone: No antigen is known for it.

Broader study findings: Donors in the cohort were predominantly white British and more often female, and clonal diversity was possibly underestimated. Increased Spike-specific TCR breadth and depth were observed after two AZD1222 doses.

Libraries were prepared by immunoSEQ multiplex PCR; TCRdb keeps only in-frame clonotypes and omits some of them. The data contain 150,000 or so clones, roughly 89% of them seen just once; the ten biggest clones take up roughly 5%. The source was peripheral blood, collected on day 0 of AZD1222 vaccination. The chain couples TRBV2 to TRBJ2-2, with D possibly matching TRBD2 (6 bases). The clonotype was recovered from an adult in good health. The CDR3 spells CASGGLANTGELFF. CDR3 DNA sequence: TGTGCCAGCGGGGGACTCGCGAACACCGGGGAGCTGTTTTTT.